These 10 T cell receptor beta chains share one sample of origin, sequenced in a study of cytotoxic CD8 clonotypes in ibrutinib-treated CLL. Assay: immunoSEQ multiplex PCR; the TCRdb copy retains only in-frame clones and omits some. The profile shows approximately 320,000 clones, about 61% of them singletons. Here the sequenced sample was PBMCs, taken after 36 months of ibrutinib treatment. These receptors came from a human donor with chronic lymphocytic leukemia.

CDR3 in amino acids: CSVNYRRGLGYEQYF. The CDR3 coding sequence is TGCAGCGTTAATTATCGGAGGGGGCTAGGCTACGAGCAGTACTTC. The V and J genes are TRBV29-1 and TRBJ2-7, with D maybe TRBD1 (7 bases). V was cut by 5 bases and J by 3 bases, with 20 bases left in between. This CDR3 region has 15 residues. Per germline, CDR1 SQVTM and CDR2 ANQGSEA.

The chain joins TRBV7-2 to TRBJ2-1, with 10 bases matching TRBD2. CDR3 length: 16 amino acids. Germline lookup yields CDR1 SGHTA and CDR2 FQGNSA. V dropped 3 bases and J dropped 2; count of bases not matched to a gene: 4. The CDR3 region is CASSFVAGGTYNEQFF. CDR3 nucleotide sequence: TGTGCCAGCAGCTTCGTAGCGGGGGGCACCTACAATGAGCAGTTCTTC.

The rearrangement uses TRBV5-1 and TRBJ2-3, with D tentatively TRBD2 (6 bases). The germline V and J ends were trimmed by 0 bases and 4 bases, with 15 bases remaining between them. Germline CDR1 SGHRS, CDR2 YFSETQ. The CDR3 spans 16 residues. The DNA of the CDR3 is TGCGCCAGCAGCTTGGGGGGGACTTTGGGCTCAGATACGCAGTATTTT. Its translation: CASSLGGTLGSDTQYF.

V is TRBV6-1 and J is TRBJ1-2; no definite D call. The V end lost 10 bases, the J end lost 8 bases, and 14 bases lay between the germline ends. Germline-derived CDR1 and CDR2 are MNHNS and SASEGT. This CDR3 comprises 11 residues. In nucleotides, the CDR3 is TGTGCCACCCTCGGTAGGGAGGGCTACACCTTC. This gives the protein CATLGREGYTF.

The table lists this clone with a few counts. The CDR3 region has the DNA TGCAGCGTTGAGGCAGGGGACTATGGCTACACCTTC. Amino acid sequence: CSVEAGDYGYTF. The chain couples TRBV29-1 to TRBJ1-2; maybe TRBD1 (6 bases). The CDR3 is 12 residues long. V was pared by 3 bases and J by 3 bases, with 8 bases between. Germline loops: CDR1 SQVTM, CDR2 ANQGSEA.

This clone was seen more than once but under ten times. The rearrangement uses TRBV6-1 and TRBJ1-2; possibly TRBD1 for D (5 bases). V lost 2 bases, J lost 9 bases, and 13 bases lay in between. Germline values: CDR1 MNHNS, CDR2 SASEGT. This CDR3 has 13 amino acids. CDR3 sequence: CASSERAQGRYTF. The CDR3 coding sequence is TGTGCCAGCAGTGAAAGGGCTCAGGGCCGCTACACCTTC.

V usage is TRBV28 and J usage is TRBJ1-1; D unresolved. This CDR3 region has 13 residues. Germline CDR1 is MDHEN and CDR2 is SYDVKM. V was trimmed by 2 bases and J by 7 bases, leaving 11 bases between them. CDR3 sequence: CASSLPGDSEAFF. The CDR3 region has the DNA TGTGCCAGCAGTTTACCAGGAGATAGTGAAGCTTTCTTT.

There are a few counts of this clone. The CDR3, as DNA: TGTGCCAGCAGCCCCGCCCGGGCCGCCGTCGGCTACACCTTC. It is translated as CASSPARAAVGYTF. The J gene is TRBJ1-2, the V gene TRBV11-2; D not resolved. Germline V gene lookup returns CDR1 SGHAT and CDR2 FQNNGV. There are 14 residues in the CDR3. Trimming pared 5 bases from V and 8 bases from J, leaving 18 bases between.

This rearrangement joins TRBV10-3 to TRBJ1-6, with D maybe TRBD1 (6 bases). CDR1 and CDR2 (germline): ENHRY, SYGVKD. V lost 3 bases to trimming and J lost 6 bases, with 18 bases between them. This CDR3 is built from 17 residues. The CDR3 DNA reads TGTGCCATCAGTGACCTAGAGAGGGGGGCGCTTAATTCACCCCTCCACTTT. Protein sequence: CAISDLERGALNSPLHF.

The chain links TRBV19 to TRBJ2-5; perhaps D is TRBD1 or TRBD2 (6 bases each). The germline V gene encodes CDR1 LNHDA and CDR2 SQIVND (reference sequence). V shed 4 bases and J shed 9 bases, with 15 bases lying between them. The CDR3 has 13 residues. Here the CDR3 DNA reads TGTGCCAGTAGTAGTAGGGGGGCTGGGGCCCAGTACTTC. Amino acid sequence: CASSSRGAGAQYF. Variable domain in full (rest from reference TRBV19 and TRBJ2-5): DGGITQSPKYLFRKEGQNVTLSCEQNLNHDAMYWYRQDPGQGLRLIYYSQIVNDFQKGDIAEGYSVSREKKESFPLTVTSAQKNPTAFYLCASSSRGAGAQYFGPGTRLLVL.